The rows below give T cell receptor beta chains drawn from one sample of a study of CXCR3-negative and CXCR3-positive naive CD8 T cells. TCRdb re-called the 5' RACE reads and gives one entry per CDR3 protein, without DNA. Found here are roughly 39,000 distinct CDR3 sequences; the top ten clones hold around a tenth. What was sequenced was memory CD8+ T cells from blood. These receptors originate from a human donor in good health. Some clones in this sample may be carry-over from other donors' samples. The CDR3 runs from the conserved cysteine through the conserved F or W. Fields, in order: CDR3 protein, V gene, J gene, clone size. The listing skips clone size in some rows; elsewhere it reads once, few, many or a size class.

CDR3: CASSFGVGGAFQETQYF
V: TRBV7-6
J: TRBJ2-5
size: .

CDR3: CASSYLDTQMEQYF
V: TRBV6-2/TRBV6-3
J: TRBJ2-7
size: .

CDR3: CASSHLGSGEKLFF
V: TRBV4-3
J: TRBJ1-4
size: .

CDR3: CASSPALDTGELFF
V: TRBV6-2/TRBV6-3
J: TRBJ2-2
size: .

CDR3: CASSKTSAKETQYF
V: TRBV7-9
J: TRBJ2-5
size: .

CDR3: CASRLGPGAASQETQYF
V: TRBV12-2
J: TRBJ2-5
size: .

CDR3: CASSYSGGSNEQFF
V: TRBV6-2/TRBV6-3
J: TRBJ2-1
size: .

CDR3: CSARARADYEQYF
V: TRBV20-1
J: TRBJ2-7
size: .

CDR3: CSARDLMGTSYNEQFF
V: TRBV20-1
J: TRBJ2-1
size: .

CDR3: CAGTEPNTGELFF
V: TRBV12-3/TRBV12-4
J: TRBJ2-2
size: .

CDR3: CASSDGTGNEKLFF
V: TRBV6-5
J: TRBJ1-4
size: .

CDR3: CASSRTGTGEINEQFF
V: TRBV7-9
J: TRBJ2-1
size: .

CDR3: CSVPFQETQYF
V: TRBV29-1
J: TRBJ2-5
size: .

CDR3: CAIKSGTGGQETQYF
V: TRBV10-3
J: TRBJ2-5
size: .

CDR3: CASSILAGGTYNEQFF
V: TRBV7-2
J: TRBJ2-1
size: medium-sized

CDR3: CASSYGPSYEQYF
V: TRBV6-5
J: TRBJ2-7
size: .